This TCR beta chain was captured by sequencing in a study of cytomegalovirus exposure and HLA in healthy donors. Findings of the study overall: Cytomegalovirus association was listed for 150 or so TCR beta chains.

Generated by immunoSEQ multiplex PCR, the TCRdb table keeps only in-frame clones and is missing some. The sample yields under 250,000 clones, about 89% seen once. Comments on this clone: Its antigen is not identified.

The CDR3 loop spans 15 amino acids. The germline gives CDR1 MNHEY, CDR2 SMNVEV (reference sequence). The ends lost 6 bases at V and 3 bases at J; junction bases unmatched: 9. Sequenced material: PBMCs. The gene calls are TRBV27 and TRBJ2-5; 8 bases match TRBD2. The clonotype originates from a woman aged 18-30 years in good health and CMV-seronegative. CDR3 loop: CASRSSGIRKETQYF. The CDR3 nucleotides are TGTGCCAGCAGGAGTAGCGGGATCCGGAAAGAGACCCAGTACTTC.